This TCR beta chain came from a study of blood T cells in healthy people across ages. J gave up 3 bases and V 4 bases, and 12 bases lay outside the gene matches. The CDR3 length is 18 residues. Germline V gene sequence: CDR1 LNHDA, CDR2 SQIVND (reference sequence). The authors ran a second PCR of about 6 to 11 cycles using a sample-barcoded 5' primer and a J-beta primer mix. MiXCR, applied by TCRdb to the 5' RACE reads, yields one record per CDR3 protein. The data contain 800,000 to 950,000 distinct CDR3 sequences, about 29% of them singletons. These same records also appear under a second study, on T cells of mothers and their children.

Sample: blood. The chain couples TRBV19 to TRBJ2-7; 13 nucleotides line up with TRBD2. This clonotype was obtained from a woman between 35 and 50 years old in good health. CDR3 sequence: CASSTTTGLAGMLYEQYF. CDR3 DNA sequence: TGTGCCAGTAGTACAACGACGGGACTAGCGGGGATGCTCTACGAGCAGTACTTC.